This T cell receptor (beta chain) was sequenced in a study of response to subunit inactivated influenza vaccine. TCRdb ran MiXCR on the RT-PCR reads and lists one entry per CDR3 protein. The data contain a few hundred thousand distinct CDR3 sequences, 14% of them seen just once; the ten biggest clones take up over 8.5%. This clonotype was seen repeatedly, ten times or more. Its antigen remains unknown. Study results and limitations: Researchers suggested that each seasonal influenza vaccination recruits few new T cells.

The TCR was taken from a man in his fifties or sixties who received an inactivated influenza vaccine. Sequences were derived from PBMCs from blood, sampled 12 days after vaccination.

This CDR3 reads CASSRRGSGNTIYF. As DNA, the CDR3 is TGTGCCAGCAGCCGCAGGGGGTCTGGAAACACCATATATTTT. This chain connects TRBV4-2 to TRBJ1-3, with 7 nucleotides matching TRBD1. Looked up from germline, CDR1 is LGHNA and CDR2 is YNFKEQ. Trimming removed 4 bases from V and 1 base from J; junction bases left unmatched: 1. The CDR3 length is 14 residues.